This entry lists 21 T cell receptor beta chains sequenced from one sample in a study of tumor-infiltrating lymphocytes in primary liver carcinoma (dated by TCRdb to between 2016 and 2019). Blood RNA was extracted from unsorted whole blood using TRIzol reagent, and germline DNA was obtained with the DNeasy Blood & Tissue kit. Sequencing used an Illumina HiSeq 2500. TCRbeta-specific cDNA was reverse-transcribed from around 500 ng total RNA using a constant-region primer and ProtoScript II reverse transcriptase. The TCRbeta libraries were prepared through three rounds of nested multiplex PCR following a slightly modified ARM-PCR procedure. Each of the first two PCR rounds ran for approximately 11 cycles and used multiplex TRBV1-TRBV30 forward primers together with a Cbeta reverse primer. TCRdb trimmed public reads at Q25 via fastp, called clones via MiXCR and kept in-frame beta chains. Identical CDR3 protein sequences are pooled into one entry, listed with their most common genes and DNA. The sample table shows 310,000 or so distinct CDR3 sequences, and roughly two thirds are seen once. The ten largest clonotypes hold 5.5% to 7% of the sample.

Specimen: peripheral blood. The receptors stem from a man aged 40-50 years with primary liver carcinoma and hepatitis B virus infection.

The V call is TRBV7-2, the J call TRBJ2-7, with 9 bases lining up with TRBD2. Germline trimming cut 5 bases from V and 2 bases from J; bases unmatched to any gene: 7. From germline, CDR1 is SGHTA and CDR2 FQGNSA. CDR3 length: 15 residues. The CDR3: CASSLLAGGTYEQYF. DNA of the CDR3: TGTGCCAGCAGCCTCCTCGCGGGAGGGACCTACGAGCAGTACTTC.

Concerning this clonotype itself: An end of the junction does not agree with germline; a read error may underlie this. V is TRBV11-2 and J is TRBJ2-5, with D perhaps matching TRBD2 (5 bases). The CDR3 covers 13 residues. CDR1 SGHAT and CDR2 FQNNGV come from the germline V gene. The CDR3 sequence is CTSSFGIGETQYF. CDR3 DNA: TGTACCAGCAGCTTCGGGATCGGAGAGACCCAGTACTTC.

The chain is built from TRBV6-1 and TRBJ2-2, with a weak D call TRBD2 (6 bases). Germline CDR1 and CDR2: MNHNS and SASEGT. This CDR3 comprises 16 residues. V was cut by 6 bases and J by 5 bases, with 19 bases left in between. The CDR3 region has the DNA TGTGCCAGCAGATCTAGGCGGGGACGTCGGACCGGGGAGCTGTTTTTT. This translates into CASRSRRGRRTGELFF.

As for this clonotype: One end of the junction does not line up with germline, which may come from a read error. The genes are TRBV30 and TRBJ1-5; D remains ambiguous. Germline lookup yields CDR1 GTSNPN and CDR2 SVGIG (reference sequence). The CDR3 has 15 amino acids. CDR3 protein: CARSVSGRGNQPQHF. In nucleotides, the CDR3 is TGTGCCAGGAGTGTCTCGGGGAGAGGCAATCAGCCCCAGCATTTT.

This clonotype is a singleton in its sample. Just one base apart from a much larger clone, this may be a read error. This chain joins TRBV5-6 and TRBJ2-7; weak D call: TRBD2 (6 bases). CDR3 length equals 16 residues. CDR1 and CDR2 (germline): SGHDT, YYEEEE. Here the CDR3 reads CASSLEWDSSSYEEYF. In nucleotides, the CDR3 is TGTGCCAGCAGCTTGGAATGGGACTCCTCCTCCTACGAGGAGTACTTC.

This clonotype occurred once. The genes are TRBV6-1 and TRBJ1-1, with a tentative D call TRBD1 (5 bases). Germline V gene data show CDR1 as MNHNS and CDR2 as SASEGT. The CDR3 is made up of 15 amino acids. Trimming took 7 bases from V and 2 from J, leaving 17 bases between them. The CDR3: CASIQLGVSNTEAFF. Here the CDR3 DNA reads TGTGCCAGCATACAACTGGGGGTATCTAACACTGAAGCTTTCTTT.

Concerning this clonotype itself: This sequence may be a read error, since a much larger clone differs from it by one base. Here the CDR3 reads CASIRPLQEQFF. DNA of the CDR3: TGCGCCAGCATCCGGCCTCTCCAGGAGCAGTTCTTC. V gene TRBV10-2 combines with J gene TRBJ2-1; D ambiguous. The CDR3 consists of 12 residues. With 7 bases removed from V and 10 bases from J, the gap between germline ends came to 14 bases. CDR1 WSHSY and CDR2 SAAADI come from the germline V gene.

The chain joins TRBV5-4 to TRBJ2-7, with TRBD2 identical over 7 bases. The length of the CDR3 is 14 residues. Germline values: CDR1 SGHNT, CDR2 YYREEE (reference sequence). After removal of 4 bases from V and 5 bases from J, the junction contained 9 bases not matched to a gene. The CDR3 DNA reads TGTGCCAGCAGCAACCCTAGCGGCCCCCACGAGCAGTACTTC. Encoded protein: CASSNPSGPHEQYF. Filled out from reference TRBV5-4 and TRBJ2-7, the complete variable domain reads ETGVTQSPTHLIKTRGQQVTLRCSSQSGHNTVSWYQQALGQGPQFIFQYYREEENGRGNFPPRFSGLQFPNYSSELNVNALELDDSALYLCASSNPSGPHEQYFGPGTRLTVT.

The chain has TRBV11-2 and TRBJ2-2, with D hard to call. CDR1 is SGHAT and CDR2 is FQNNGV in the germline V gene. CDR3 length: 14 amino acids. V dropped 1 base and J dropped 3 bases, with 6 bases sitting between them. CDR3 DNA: TGTGCCAGCAGCTTAGTCAACGACACCGGGGAGCTGTTTTTT. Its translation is CASSLVNDTGELFF.

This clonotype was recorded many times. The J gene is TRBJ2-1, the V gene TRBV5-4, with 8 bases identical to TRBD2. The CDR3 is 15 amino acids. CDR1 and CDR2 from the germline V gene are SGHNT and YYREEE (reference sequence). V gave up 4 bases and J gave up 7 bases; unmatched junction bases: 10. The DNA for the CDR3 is TGTGCCAGCAGCGGGGGACCGGGAGGGGGTAATGAGCAGTTCTTC. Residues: CASSGGPGGGNEQFF.

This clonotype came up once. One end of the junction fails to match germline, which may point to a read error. The CDR3 sequence: CVSSLATGVISNEQFF. The CDR3 bases are TGTGTCAGCAGCTTAGCAACGGGAGTTATCTCCAATGAGCAGTTCTTC. The rearrangement links TRBV11-2 to TRBJ2-1; D is possibly TRBD2 (6 bases). Germline V gene data show CDR1 as SGHAT and CDR2 as FQNNGV. The CDR3 extends over 16 amino acids.

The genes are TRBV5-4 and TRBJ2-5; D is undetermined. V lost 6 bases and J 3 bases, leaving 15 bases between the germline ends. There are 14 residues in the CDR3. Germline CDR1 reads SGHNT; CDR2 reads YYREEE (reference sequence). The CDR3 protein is CASTQHGPEETQYF. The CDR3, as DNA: TGTGCCAGCACCCAACACGGGCCGGAAGAGACCCAGTACTTC.

CDR3 amino acids: CASSTPGPYNEQFF. The CDR3 bases are TGTGCCAGCAGCACCCCGGGACCGTACAATGAGCAGTTCTTC. The gene calls are TRBV5-4 and TRBJ2-1; the D call may be TRBD1 or TRBD2 (5 bases each). CDR3 length: 14 residues. Germline V gene lookup returns CDR1 SGHNT and CDR2 YYREEE (reference sequence). The V end was cut by 4 bases, the J end by 4 bases, with 12 bases between.

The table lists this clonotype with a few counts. This CDR3 reads CASSLATSAKIFETQYF. In DNA form, the CDR3 reads TGTGCCAGCAGCTTGGCCACTAGCGCCAAGATTTTCGAGACCCAGTACTTC. The rearrangement joins TRBV5-6 to TRBJ2-5; TRBD2 agrees at 7 bases. Germline V gives CDR1 SGHDT, CDR2 YYEEEE. Trimming cost V 0 bases and J 5 bases; bases outside gene matches: 13. The CDR3 is 17 residues long.

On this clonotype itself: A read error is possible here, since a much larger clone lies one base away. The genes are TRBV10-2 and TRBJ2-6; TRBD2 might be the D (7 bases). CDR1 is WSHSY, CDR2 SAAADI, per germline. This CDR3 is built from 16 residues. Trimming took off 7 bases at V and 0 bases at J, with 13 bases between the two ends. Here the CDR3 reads CASTRGANSGANVLTF. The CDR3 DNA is TGCGCCAGCACACGGGGGGCTAACTCTGGGGCCAACGTCCTGACTTTC.

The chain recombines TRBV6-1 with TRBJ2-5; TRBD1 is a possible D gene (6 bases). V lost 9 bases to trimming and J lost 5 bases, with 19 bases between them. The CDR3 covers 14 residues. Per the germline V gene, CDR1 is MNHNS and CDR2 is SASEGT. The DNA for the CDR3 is TGTGCCAGAATGAGGGGGAATTCGGGGGAGACCCAGTACTTC. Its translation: CARMRGNSGETQYF.

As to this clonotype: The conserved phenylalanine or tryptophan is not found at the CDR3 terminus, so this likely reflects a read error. This chain's CDR3 is CASRQADGGRTWELFY. CDR3 DNA: TGCGCCAGCAGACAAGCTGATGGGGGCCGGACCTGGGAGCTGTTTTAT. The chain recombines TRBV4-1 with TRBJ2-2; TRBD1 might be the D (6 bases). This CDR3 contains 16 residues. Germline V gene sequence: CDR1 MGHRA, CDR2 YSYEKL.

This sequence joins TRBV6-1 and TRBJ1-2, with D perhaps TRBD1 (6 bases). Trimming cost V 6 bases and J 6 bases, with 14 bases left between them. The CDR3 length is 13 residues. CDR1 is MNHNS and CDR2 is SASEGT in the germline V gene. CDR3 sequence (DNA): TGTGCCAGCAGCTGGGGCCCAGGGGATGGCTACACCTTC. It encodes CASSWGPGDGYTF.

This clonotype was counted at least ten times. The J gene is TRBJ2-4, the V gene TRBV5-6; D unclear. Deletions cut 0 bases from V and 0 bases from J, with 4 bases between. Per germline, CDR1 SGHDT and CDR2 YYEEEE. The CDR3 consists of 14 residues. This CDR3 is CASSLGTAKNIQYF. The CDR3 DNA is TGTGCCAGCAGCTTGGGTACAGCCAAAAACATTCAGTACTTC.

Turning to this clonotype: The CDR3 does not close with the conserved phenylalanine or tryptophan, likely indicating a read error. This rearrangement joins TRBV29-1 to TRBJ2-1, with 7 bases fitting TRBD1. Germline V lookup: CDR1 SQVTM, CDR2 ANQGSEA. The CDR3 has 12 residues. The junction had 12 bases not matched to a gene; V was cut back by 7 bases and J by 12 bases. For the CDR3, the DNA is TGCAGCGCTAAACCCGACAGGGTCGGGCAGTTCTTA. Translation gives CSAKPDRVGQFL.

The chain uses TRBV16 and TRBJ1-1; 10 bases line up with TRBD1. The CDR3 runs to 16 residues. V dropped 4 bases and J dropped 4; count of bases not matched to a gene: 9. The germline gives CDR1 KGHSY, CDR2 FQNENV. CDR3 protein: CASSRPTGGRGTEAFF. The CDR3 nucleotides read TGTGCCAGCAGCCGACCGACAGGGGGCAGGGGCACTGAAGCTTTCTTT.